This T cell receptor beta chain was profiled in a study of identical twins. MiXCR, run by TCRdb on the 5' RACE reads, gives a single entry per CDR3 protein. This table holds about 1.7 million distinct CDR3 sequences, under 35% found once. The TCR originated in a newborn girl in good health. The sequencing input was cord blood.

In DNA, the CDR3 is TGTGCCAGCCAGGGAGGTTTTTCCTACGAGCAGTACTTC. This encodes CASQGGFSYEQYF. The rearrangement joins TRBV2 to TRBJ2-7; a weak D match, TRBD2 (6 bases). CDR3 length equals 13 residues. The germline CDR1 and CDR2 sequences are SNHLY and FYNNEI. Trimming stripped 8 bases from V and 1 base from J, with 12 bases between.